This T cell receptor beta chain was recorded in a study of cytomegalovirus exposure and HLA in healthy donors. This clone occurred once. What it binds is unknown. The donors formed part of the roughly 110-subject validation cohort, distinct from the approximately 670-subject first cohort. Overall study findings and caveats: The classifier reportedly diagnosed cytomegalovirus status with high sensitivity and specificity. Among the CMV-associated chains, a few were confirmed in vitro as specific for CMV antigens.

The germline V gene encodes CDR1 SEHNR and CDR2 FQNEAQ (reference sequence). V lost 5 bases and J 2 bases, leaving 12 bases between the germline ends. The CDR3 runs to 14 residues. TCRdb keeps only in-frame clones here, not all; method: immunoSEQ multiplex PCR. The sample yields about 120,000 clones, around 85% seen once. The chain joins TRBV7-9 to TRBJ2-5; D is possibly TRBD2 (6 bases). Sequencing was carried out using PBMCs. The sequence derives from a woman in her 30s in good health and CMV-seronegative. The CDR3 sequence: CASSPSGQQETQYF. CDR3 nucleotides: TGTGCCAGCAGCCCCAGCGGGCAACAAGAGACCCAGTACTTC.